This is a list of T cell receptor beta chains from one sample in a study of blood T cell repertoires in COVID-19. Generated by immunoSEQ multiplex PCR, the TCRdb table keeps only in-frame clones and is missing some. The data contain some 270,000 clones, roughly 90% of them singletons. The specimen sequenced was PBMCs or T cells enriched from blood (not recorded which). The receptors were gathered from a woman aged 40 to 49 who had recovered from COVID-19. Each CDR3 is given with its conserved first and last residue. The D gene is left open where the match is weak. Rows may omit the clone size; those that give it use once, few, many or a size class.

>TRBV30|.|.|TRBJ1-6
TGTGCCTGGAGTATTACTTATAATTCACCCCTCCACTTT
CAWSITYNSPLHF
>TRBV5-8|once|.|TRBJ1-2
TGTGCCAGCAGCTTGGACGGCTATGGCTACACCTTC
CASSLDGYGYTF
>TRBV7-2|.|TRBD2|TRBJ2-1
TGTGCCAGCAGCTTCAGCGGGACGTCCTACAATGAGCAGTTCTTC
CASSFSGTSYNEQFF
>TRBV10-3|few|TRBD2|TRBJ2-1
TGTGCCATCGCCCTCAGCGGGGGGCTCTCCTACAATGAGCAGTTCTTC
CAIALSGGLSYNEQFF
>TRBV11-2|.|.|TRBJ1-2
TGTGCCAGCAGCTTAGTTCGAGCCTATGGCTACACCTTC
CASSLVRAYGYTF
>TRBV5-1|.|.|TRBJ2-7
TGCGCCAGCAGCTTGGGACACCAGAGCTCCTACGAGCAGTACTTC
CASSLGHQSSYEQYF
>TRBV5-4|.|TRBD2|TRBJ2-7
TGTGCCAGCAGACAGGGGACTAGCGAACCCTACGAGCAGTACTTC
CASRQGTSEPYEQYF
>TRBV21-1|.|.|TRBJ1-6
TGTGCCAGCAGCAGGAGGGCAGGCAATTCACCCCTCCACTTT
CASSRRAGNSPLHF
>TRBV5-1|.|.|TRBJ1-2
TGCGCCAGCAGCTTGGACAGGTTGGCACTCGAAGCTAACTATGGCTACACCTTC
CASSLDRLALEANYGYTF
>TRBV7-9|.|.|TRBJ2-7
TGTGCCAGCAGCTCCAGGGGGACTGGGTACGAGCAGTACTTC
CASSSRGTGYEQYF
>TRBV4-1|.|.|TRBJ2-1
TGCGCCAGCAGCCCGGGACTGCGGAATGTTGAGCAGTTCTTC
CASSPGLRNVEQFF
>TRBV6-5|.|.|TRBJ1-1
TGTGCCAGCAGTTTCGACAGTCCGAACACTGAAGCTTTCTTT
CASSFDSPNTEAFF
>TRBV6-5|.|TRBD1|TRBJ2-5
TGTGCCAGCAGCATAAAGAGGGGGCGACAAGAGACCCAGTACTTC
CASSIKRGRQETQYF
>TRBV9|.|TRBD1|TRBJ1-5
TGTGCCAGCAGCGCGACAGGGGATCTCAATCAGCCCCAGCATTTT
CASSATGDLNQPQHF
>TRBV2|.|TRBD1|TRBJ1-3
TGTGCCAGCAGTCAACCACTGGACAGGGGCGGCAACACCATATATTTT
CASSQPLDRGGNTIYF
>TRBV7-9|.|.|TRBJ1-1
TGTGCCAGCAGCTTAGCCCAGGGAGGAGCTTTCTTT
CASSLAQGGAFF
>TRBV6-2/TRBV6-3|.|.|TRBJ1-1
TGTGCCAGCAGTTACGCCCACGCGGGGGCCCTTGAAGCTTTCTTT
CASSYAHAGALEAFF
>TRBV10-2|.|TRBD2|TRBJ2-7
TGCGCCAGCAGGAACCCGGGACTAGCGGGAGCGTTTAGGTACGAGCAGTACTTC
CASRNPGLAGAFRYEQYF
>TRBV5-1|once|TRBD1|TRBJ2-5
TGCGCCAGCAGCGTCGGGACAGCCTCCCAAGAGACCCAGTACTTC
CASSVGTASQETQYF
>TRBV10-1|few|TRBD2|TRBJ2-3
TGCGCCAGCAGTGAGTCGGCTGCGGGGGACACAGATACGCAGTATTTT
CASSESAAGDTDTQYF
>TRBV5-1|.|TRBD2|TRBJ2-7
TGCGCCAGCAGCTCCAGGACTAGCTTACTCTACGAGCAGTACTTC
CASSSRTSLLYEQYF
>TRBV4-2|.|.|TRBJ1-6
TGTGCCAGCAGCCAATATGAAACAGGGAATTCACCCCTCCACTTT
CASSQYETGNSPLHF
>TRBV24-1|.|TRBD1|TRBJ1-1
TGTGCCACCAGTGACCCGGACAGGGATCCGTCTTTCTTT
CATSDPDRDPSFF
>TRBV7-9|.|.|TRBJ2-5
TGTGCCAGCAGCTTAGGATCTAGGGAGACCCAGTACTTC
CASSLGSRETQYF
>TRBV5-6|.|TRBD2|TRBJ2-7
TGTGCCAGCAGCGTGTTGAAACTAGCGGGAGCCCACGAGCAGTACTTC
CASSVLKLAGAHEQYF
>TRBV6-2/TRBV6-3|.|TRBD2|TRBJ2-7
TGTGCCAGCAGTTACAGCTCTAGCGGGAGGGCCGACGAGCAGTACTTC
CASSYSSSGRADEQYF
>TRBV2|.|TRBD1|TRBJ2-2
TGTGCCAGCAGTGACAGGGGACAGGATAACACCGGGGAGCTGTTTTTT
CASSDRGQDNTGELFF
>TRBV10-2|.|.|TRBJ1-1
TGCGCCAGCAGTGAGTATCGCGCGCAAGCTTTCTTT
CASSEYRAQAFF
>TRBV28|once|TRBD1|TRBJ1-1
TGTGCCAGCAGTTCCCCAGACAGGGCAATTCTGAACACTGAAGCTTTCTTT
CASSSPDRAILNTEAFF
>TRBV19|.|TRBD1|TRBJ2-7
TGTGCCAGTAGCGCCGGGACAGGGGGATACGAGCAGTACTTC
CASSAGTGGYEQYF
>TRBV7-8|.|TRBD1|TRBJ1-1
TGTGCCAGCAGCTCCTACCAGGGGGCGCGTAGGTTTGGCACTGAAGCTTTCTTT
CASSSYQGARRFGTEAFF
>TRBV11-3|once|TRBD1|TRBJ2-2
TGTGCCAGCAGCTTAGCTTACCGGGACAGGGGCACCGGGGAGCTGTTTTTT
CASSLAYRDRGTGELFF
>TRBV5-1|.|.|TRBJ2-1
TGCGCCAGCAGCTTGGGTACTCTTAATGAGCAGTTCTTC
CASSLGTLNEQFF
>TRBV30|.|TRBD2|TRBJ2-5
TGTGCCTTCGGACTAGCGGGGGGTAAAGAGACCCAGTACTTC
CAFGLAGGKETQYF
>TRBV6-1|.|.|TRBJ1-5
TGTGCCAGCAGTGAATTCACGGATCAGCCCCAGCATTTT
CASSEFTDQPQHF
>TRBV3-1/TRBV3-2|.|TRBD1|TRBJ1-1
TGTGCCAGCAGCCTGGCTCAGGGGGGCACTGAAGCTTTCTTT
CASSLAQGGTEAFF
>TRBV2|.|.|TRBJ1-6
TGTGCCAGCAGCCTGACAAGTAGTTCCTATAATTCACCCCTCCACTTT
CASSLTSSSYNSPLHF
>TRBV15|once|.|TRBJ2-1
TGTGCCACCAGCCCTACGCGGTTCTTC
CATSPTRFF
>TRBV5-1|.|.|TRBJ2-5
TGCGCCAGCAGCTGGGGCTACCAAGAGACCCAGTACTTC
CASSWGYQETQYF
>TRBV7-8|.|.|TRBJ1-1
TGTGCCAGCAGCTTATACAGAGAAGCTTTCTTT
CASSLYREAFF
>TRBV4-1|.|TRBD2|TRBJ2-5
TGCGCCAGCAGCCAAGGGGGTAGCGGGAGTTGGGAGACCCAGTACTTC
CASSQGGSGSWETQYF
>TRBV18|.|.|TRBJ1-4
TGTGCCAGCTCACCATCGTTCCTCGATGAAAAACTGTTTTTT
CASSPSFLDEKLFF
>TRBV6-5|.|.|TRBJ1-2
TGTGCCAGCAGTCAGGGACCGGGGGTGAGGGGCTACACCTTC
CASSQGPGVRGYTF
>TRBV5-1|few|.|TRBJ1-1
TGCGCCAGCAGCTTGCTGGGGGCCCTGACGAACACTGAAGCTTTCTTT
CASSLLGALTNTEAFF
>TRBV5-1|.|.|TRBJ1-2
TGCGCCAGCAGCTTGGATTGGGGCCAAGCTAACTATGGCTACACCTTC
CASSLDWGQANYGYTF
>TRBV29-1|.|.|TRBJ2-3
TGCAGCGTCGCAGGACAGAGCACAGATACGCAGTATTTT
CSVAGQSTDTQYF
>TRBV28|.|.|TRBJ1-2
TGTGCCAGCATCGGATCCCCAGGGGAGCCTCGTGGCTACACCTTC
CASIGSPGEPRGYTF
>TRBV27|.|.|TRBJ1-1
TGTGCCAGCAGTTTAAGACCGGACCCTTGGGGAGACACTGAAGCTTTCTTT
CASSLRPDPWGDTEAFF
>TRBV5-4|.|TRBD2|TRBJ2-3
TGTGCCAGCAGCCTAGGACTAGCGGGGGAGCTGTCGGCGAATACGCAGTATTTT
CASSLGLAGELSANTQYF
>TRBV29-1|.|TRBD2|TRBJ2-7
TGCAGCGTTGGGACTAGCGGAACCTACGAGCAGTACTTC
CSVGTSGTYEQYF
>TRBV6-5|.|.|TRBJ1-6
TGTGCCAGCAGTTACCTCGGTTTCGATAATTCACCCCTCCACTTT
CASSYLGFDNSPLHF